This T cell receptor beta chain came from a study of blood T cell repertoires in COVID-19. The CDR3 length is 16 residues. With 8 bases removed from V and 0 bases from J, the gap between germline ends came to 18 bases. The germline V gene encodes CDR1 SGHDN and CDR2 FVKESK. Produced via immunoSEQ multiplex PCR; TCRdb's table is partial and in-frame only. The data contain 100,000 to 150,000 clones, over 70% of them singletons. This clone was found once. The sequenced material came from peripheral blood. The chain carries TRBV14 and TRBJ2-3, with D hard to call. The clonotype comes from a woman in her forties or fifties with acute or convalescent COVID-19. In DNA form, the CDR3 reads TGTGCCAGCGGCGGCGGCCTGACTTCTAGCACAGATACGCAGTATTTT. It encodes CASGGGLTSSTDTQYF.